The source of this T cell receptor beta chain is a study of CD8 T cells in ankylosing spondylitis. This clonotype was detected ten times or more. Germline V gene sequence: CDR1 MNHEY, CDR2 SMNVEV (reference sequence). J was trimmed by 2 bases and V by 6 bases; bases with no gene match: 9. The CDR3 covers 16 residues. Quantitative 5'-RACE with molecular barcodes was used to make the TCR beta libraries. Each CDR3 protein gets one entry after TCRdb re-called the 5' RACE reads with MiXCR. Among fewer than 80,000 distinct CDR3 sequences listed, roughly 5.2% were seen once. V is TRBV27 and J is TRBJ1-5, with TRBD1 matching over 8 bases. This receptor was taken from a male donor with ankylosing spondylitis or in good health (not recorded which). The sequenced material came from blood, either unsorted or a sorted T cell fraction (not recorded which). CDR3 in amino acids: CASRRQAGQGNQPQHF. The CDR3 nucleotides are TGTGCCAGCAGACGCCAAGCGGGACAGGGCAATCAGCCCCAGCATTTT.